These T cell receptor beta chains were read from a single sample in a study of T-cell reconstitution after alpha-beta-depleted transplantation in children. MiXCR was run by TCRdb on the PCR reads, yielding one entry per CDR3 protein. Of some 390,000 distinct CDR3 sequences detected, 20% appear once; the ten largest clones hold 3% to 4%. Sequenced here: PBMCs from the stem cell graft donor, sampled from the stem cell graft. Receptors were obtained from a human donor who donated a stem cell graft to a child with acute myeloid leukemia. CDR3s include the opening cysteine and the closing phenylalanine or tryptophan. The order of the fields is D gene, J gene, V gene, clone size, CDR3 DNA, CDR3 protein. The D gene is left open where the match is weak. Size tells how often a clone was seen (once, few, many) or the class of an expanded clone, and some rows leave it out.

D: NA
J: TRBJ2-7
V: TRBV7-2
size: NA
DNA: TGTGCCAGCAGCTCCCCCGGGACGCCACGGCCCTACGAGCAGTACTTC
CDR3: CASSSPGTPRPYEQYF

D: NA
J: TRBJ2-5
V: TRBV28
size: few
DNA: TGTGCCAGCGGCAGGACGGGGACCCAGTACTTC
CDR3: CASGRTGTQYF

D: NA
J: TRBJ2-7
V: TRBV6-5
size: NA
DNA: TGTGCCAGCAGTTACAGCCCCTCTAAGAGGGAGGCGATTTACGAGCAGTACTTC
CDR3: CASSYSPSKREAIYEQYF

D: NA
J: TRBJ2-1
V: TRBV7-6
size: NA
DNA: TGTGCCAGCAGCTTACGGCAGTACAATGAGCAGTTCTTC
CDR3: CASSLRQYNEQFF

D: NA
J: TRBJ2-1
V: TRBV15
size: few
DNA: TGTGCCACCAGCAGAGTCCTTACGGTAGGACTACCTTACAATGAGCAGTTCTTC
CDR3: CATSRVLTVGLPYNEQFF

D: TRBD1
J: TRBJ2-5
V: TRBV6-5
size: few
DNA: TGTGCCAGCAGTTTACGGACAGGAATGGAGACCCAGTACTTC
CDR3: CASSLRTGMETQYF

D: TRBD2
J: TRBJ2-5
V: TRBV12-3/TRBV12-4
size: few
DNA: TGTGCCAGCAGCTCTAGCGGGGCCCTCGTATCCCAGTACTTC
CDR3: CASSSSGALVSQYF

D: TRBD2
J: TRBJ2-5
V: TRBV20-1
size: NA
DNA: TGCAGTGCTGGACTAGCTATGGGGTACCAAGAGACCCAGTACTTC
CDR3: CSAGLAMGYQETQYF

D: NA
J: TRBJ2-1
V: TRBV6-1
size: few
DNA: TGTGCCAGCAGTGTCCGGAGCGGTAGCGACTCCTACAATGAGCAGTTCTTC
CDR3: CASSVRSGSDSYNEQFF

D: TRBD2
J: TRBJ2-1
V: TRBV12-3/TRBV12-4
size: few
DNA: TGTGCCAGCAAGAGAGGACTAGTGTACAATGAGCAGTTCTTC
CDR3: CASKRGLVYNEQFF

D: NA
J: TRBJ2-7
V: TRBV5-1
size: NA
DNA: TGCGCCAGCAGGTCAGATACAGGGTCCCACGAGCAGTACTTC
CDR3: CASRSDTGSHEQYF

D: NA
J: TRBJ2-2
V: TRBV5-1
size: NA
DNA: TGCGCCAGCAGCGCAACCCTGACAGAGAACACCGGGGAGCTGTTTTTT
CDR3: CASSATLTENTGELFF

D: NA
J: TRBJ2-7
V: TRBV20-1
size: many
DNA: TGCAGTGCTAGAGAGTGGGACGGCTCCTACGAGCAGTACTTC
CDR3: CSAREWDGSYEQYF

D: TRBD1
J: TRBJ2-5
V: TRBV10-3
size: few
DNA: TGTGCCATCAGGTCAGGGGGACAAGAGACCCAGTACTTC
CDR3: CAIRSGGQETQYF

D: TRBD1
J: TRBJ2-5
V: TRBV15
size: NA
DNA: TGTGCCACCACCCTGGACAGGGGGACACAAGAGACCCAGTACTTC
CDR3: CATTLDRGTQETQYF

D: NA
J: TRBJ2-1
V: TRBV10-3
size: many
DNA: TGTGCCATCAGGGAGGGAGGACAGGGAGGGGAGCAGTTCTTC
CDR3: CAIREGGQGGEQFF

D: TRBD2
J: TRBJ2-2
V: TRBV5-1
size: few
DNA: TGCGCCAGCAGCTTACGGGAGGACTCCACCGGGGAGCTGTTTTTT
CDR3: CASSLREDSTGELFF

D: NA
J: TRBJ1-3
V: TRBV4-3
size: NA
DNA: TGCGCCAGCAGCCAAGATAGGGTTTTTATCTCTGGAAACACCATATATTTT
CDR3: CASSQDRVFISGNTIYF

D: NA
J: TRBJ2-3
V: TRBV12-3/TRBV12-4
size: few
DNA: TGTGCCAGCAGCCCGGGGCGAGGCCCGATCACAGATACGCAGTATTTT
CDR3: CASSPGRGPITDTQYF

D: TRBD2
J: TRBJ2-5
V: TRBV10-3
size: many
DNA: TGTGCCATCAGTGAGTCGACTAGCGGGAGCTTTTGGGGGGAGACCCAGTACTTC
CDR3: CAISESTSGSFWGETQYF

D: NA
J: TRBJ2-3
V: TRBV12-3/TRBV12-4
size: NA
DNA: TGTGCCAGCAGCCAACGGAGCACAGATACGCAGTATTTT
CDR3: CASSQRSTDTQYF

D: NA
J: TRBJ2-5
V: TRBV4-3
size: NA
DNA: TGCGCCAGCAGCCAAGATTGGGACCCTAGGGAGACCCAGTACTTC
CDR3: CASSQDWDPRETQYF

D: TRBD1
J: TRBJ1-1
V: TRBV6-1
size: few
DNA: TGTGCCAGCAGTGGCCGGGACAGGGGAGTTACTGAAGCTTTCTTT
CDR3: CASSGRDRGVTEAFF

D: NA
J: TRBJ2-7
V: TRBV20-1
size: many
DNA: TGCAGTGCTAGAGATTTCGCGACTGAAAATTACGAGCAGTACTTC
CDR3: CSARDFATENYEQYF

D: TRBD2
J: TRBJ2-1
V: TRBV29-1
size: many
DNA: TGCAGCGTTCCCACGACTAGCGGGAGGCTCTACAATGAGCAGTTCTTC
CDR3: CSVPTTSGRLYNEQFF

D: NA
J: TRBJ2-1
V: TRBV6-5
size: many
DNA: TGTGCCAGCAGTTACTCTTGGGGGAACAATGAGCAGTTCTTC
CDR3: CASSYSWGNNEQFF

D: TRBD2
J: TRBJ2-1
V: TRBV15
size: few
DNA: TGTGCCACCAGCAGAGTAGCGGGACTTTCCGCAAACAATGAGCAGTTCTTC
CDR3: CATSRVAGLSANNEQFF

D: NA
J: TRBJ2-3
V: TRBV5-1
size: few
DNA: TGCGCCAGCAGCTTGATGGACATTTCTAGCACAGATACGCAGTATTTT
CDR3: CASSLMDISSTDTQYF

D: NA
J: TRBJ2-1
V: TRBV29-1
size: NA
DNA: TGCAGCGTTGGGCCCCCGGTCAGTGAGCAGTTCTTC
CDR3: CSVGPPVSEQFF

D: NA
J: TRBJ2-2
V: TRBV11-2
size: many
DNA: TGTGCCAGCAGATGGCAGGGCGGAGACACCGGGGAGCTGTTTTTT
CDR3: CASRWQGGDTGELFF

D: TRBD2
J: TRBJ2-1
V: TRBV5-1
size: many
DNA: TGTGCCAGCAGCCCGGGACTAGCGGGAGACAATGAGCAGTTCTTC
CDR3: CASSPGLAGDNEQFF

D: TRBD2
J: TRBJ2-5
V: TRBV7-3
size: NA
DNA: TGTGCCAGCGCAGTTGGTAGCGGGATCCAAGAGACCCAGTACTTC
CDR3: CASAVGSGIQETQYF

D: TRBD1
J: TRBJ1-6
V: TRBV7-2
size: NA
DNA: TGTGCCAGCAGCATAGGGACAGAGAATTCACCCCTCCACTTT
CDR3: CASSIGTENSPLHF